This T cell receptor (beta chain) derives from a study of blood T cell repertoires in COVID-19. This CDR3 spans 13 amino acids. Losses at the gene ends were 6 bases for V and 10 bases for J; bases not matched to a gene: 6. Germline assignment: CDR1 MDHEN and CDR2 SYDVKM. Sequenced by immunoSEQ multiplex PCR; TCRdb stores in-frame clones only, minus some. The sample holds about 90,000 clones, 70% to 90% seen once. The genes are TRBV28 and TRBJ1-6, with TRBD1 matching 7 bases. The material sequenced was peripheral blood. The clonotype was recovered from a woman aged 65 to 85 with active or convalescent COVID-19. This chain's CDR3 is CASRQTGTSPLHF. CDR3 bases: TGTGCCAGCAGACAGACAGGGACATCACCCCTCCACTTT.